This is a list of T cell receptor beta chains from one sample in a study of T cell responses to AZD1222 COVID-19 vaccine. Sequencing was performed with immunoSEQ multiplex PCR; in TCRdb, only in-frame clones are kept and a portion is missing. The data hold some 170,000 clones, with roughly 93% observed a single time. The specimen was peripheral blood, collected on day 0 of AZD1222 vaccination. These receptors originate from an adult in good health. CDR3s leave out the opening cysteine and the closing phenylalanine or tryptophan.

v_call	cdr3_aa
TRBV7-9	ASSLGQGGPYEQY
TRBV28	ASSFRQGDTGELF
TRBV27	ASRLAGISSYEQY
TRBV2	ASMSSMSSYNEQF
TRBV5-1	ASSETLAGYNEQF
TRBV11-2	ASSLAGTDTQY
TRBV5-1	ASSLNRGVGEKLF
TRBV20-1	SASSGPPGGELF
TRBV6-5	ASRVGRTSGNTIY
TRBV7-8	ASSLALLHIDTQY
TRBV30	AWSVTPAGIEAF